This T cell receptor (beta chain) originates from a study of cytomegalovirus exposure and HLA in healthy donors. Overall study results and limits: According to an earlier analysis, most TCR beta V segments yielded productive rearrangements about 87% or about 30% of the time.

Primers for the PCR totalled 60 Vbeta and 13 Jbeta. The table came from immunoSEQ multiplex PCR; TCRdb's copy has only in-frame clones and leaves some out. The table includes around 85,000 clones, roughly 80% detected once. On this clone: What it binds is unknown.

The material sequenced was PBMCs. This receptor was identified in a man in his fifties in good health and CMV-seropositive.

This CDR3 is CSVGGGLGSSEQYF. The CDR3 DNA sequence: TGCAGCGTTGGTGGGGGACTAGGGTCTTCCGAGCAGTACTTC. The genes are TRBV29-1 and TRBJ2-7, with 8 bases lining up with TRBD2. The junction had 11 bases not matched to a gene; V was cut back by 4 bases and J by 6 bases. Germline V lookup: CDR1 SQVTM, CDR2 ANQGSEA. CDR3 length: 14 amino acids.